This passage covers 3 T cell receptor beta chains from one sample sequenced in a study of molecular identifiers for immune sequencing clone quantification. MiXCR, run by TCRdb on the PCR reads, gives a single entry per CDR3 protein. This repertoire shows approximately 550,000 distinct CDR3 sequences, around 23% found once; its top ten account for under 0.8%. Sequenced: naive CD8+ T cells from blood, with Jurkat cell RNA spiked in. This sample's subset: FACS-sorted CD8+CD4-CCR7+CD45RA+ naive T cells. The origin of the receptors is a human donor in good health. Some libraries in this study had Jurkat cell RNA spiked in.

Note on this clonotype: A read error is possible here, since a much larger clone lies one base away. The V call is TRBV5-1, the J call TRBJ1-1; D remains ambiguous. Germline V gives CDR1 SGHRS, CDR2 YFSETQ. This CDR3 spans 13 amino acids. The CDR3 coding sequence is TGCGCCGGCAGCAACTCCGGTGGCACTGAAGCTTTCTTT. Residues: CAGSNSGGTEAFF.

This clonotype was seen many times. The V gene is TRBV30, the J gene TRBJ2-5; tentative D call: TRBD1 (6 bases). Germline values: CDR1 GTSNPN, CDR2 SVGIG (reference sequence). V shed 3 bases and J shed 5 bases, with 13 bases lying between them. The CDR3 loop spans 13 amino acids. This CDR3 is CAWSVVTGETQYF. The CDR3 DNA sequence: TGTGCCTGGAGCGTGGTAACAGGGGAGACCCAGTACTTC.

At least ten counts were recorded for this clonotype. The chain has TRBV4-3 and TRBJ1-1; weak D call: TRBD1 (5 bases). The CDR3 runs to 13 residues. Trimming removed 5 bases at V and 4 bases at J, with 11 bases between. Germline CDR1 LGHNA, CDR2 YSLEER. CDR3 bases: TGCGCCAGCAGCGCCCGGCAGGGCACTGAAGCTTTCTTT. This gives the protein CASSARQGTEAFF.